The present T cell receptor beta chain was sequenced within a study of T cells in tuberculosis (dated 2018 in TCRdb). Background for the entire study: In the study, CD1B tetramers and high-throughput TCR immunosequencing were combined to characterize T cells specific for the mycobacterial lipid antigen glucose monomycolate (GMM). What the study reported, not specific to this receptor: The stringent sort gate may have missed T cells binding the CD1B-GMM tetramer with low affinity.

The germline V gene gives CDR1 as MNHEY and CDR2 as SVGAGI. V was cut back by 7 bases and J by 8 bases, leaving a gap of 20 bases between them. Including the terminal cysteine and phenylalanine, the CDR3 comprises 14 residues. The sequence is cut down to CDR3 DNA, 42 bases in frame from base 1. Thawed, overnight-rested PBMC were stained with GMM-loaded CD1B tetramer, a Live/Dead dye and anti-CD3, then sorted on a FACS Aria II. CD1B tetramers were loaded with C32 glucose monomycolate purified from Rhodococcus equi. Before cryopreservation, the PBMC later used for tetramer sorting had been depleted of CD14-expressing monocytes as part of a separate study. From each donor, roughly 96,000 tetramer-negative cells were also sorted and analyzed side by side with the tetramer-positive cells. GMM-loaded CD1B tetramers were used to sort antigen-specific T cells from a few healthy South African adults. With regard to this clone: No base qualities exist here, and no much larger clone lies one base off it.

Because TCR-alpha and TCR-beta chains were sequenced unpaired, no information on chain pairing was available. TCR libraries were generated with the immunoSEQ multiplex PCR assay, using TCR-beta and/or TCR-alpha/delta assays for each sample. The amplified TCR libraries were sequenced using the Illumina high-throughput platform. Concerning the study's data processing: Clustering and dimensionality reduction were performed using pairwise TCRdist distances among GMM-specific receptors from ex vivo sorted or in vitro expanded T cells. Sequence motifs defined by gene usage and CDR3 content were checked for enrichment by comparing tetramer-positive and tetramer-negative populations. In its TCRdb copy, this immuneACCESS table keeps in-frame sequences only and misses some clones. Where compared with another copy, unresolved V genes explain less than half of these, and the others have no known cause. V and J calls and clone size are as listed in that table; D and trimming were resolved from the DNA. This sample comprises 80,000 to 100,000 clones, more than 75% of them detected only once. The ten largest clones take up around 2% of the sample.

The chain is encoded by TRBV6-5 joined to TRBJ1-2, and TRBD1 may be the D gene, going by 6 matching bases. Sequences were obtained from CD1b-GMM tetramer-negative cells sorted from PBMCs. In the paper's terms, the cell subset or site label means: T cells not binding CD1B-GMM tetramer, sorted from same donor. The receptor was derived from an adult woman with latent tuberculosis. The base sequence is TGTGCCAGCACCGACCTGTCCCAGGGGCAGGGCTACACCTTC. Its protein reads: CASTDLSQGQGYTF.